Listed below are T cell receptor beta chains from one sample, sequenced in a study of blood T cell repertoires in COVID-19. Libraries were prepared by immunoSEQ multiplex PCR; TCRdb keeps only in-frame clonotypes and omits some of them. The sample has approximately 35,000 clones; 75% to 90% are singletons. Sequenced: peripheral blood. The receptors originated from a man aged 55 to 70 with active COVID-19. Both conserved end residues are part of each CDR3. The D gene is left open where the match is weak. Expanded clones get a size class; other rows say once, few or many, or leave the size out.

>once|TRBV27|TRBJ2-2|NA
TGTGCCAGCGGGGGGGCCCCGAACACCGGGGAGCTGTTTTTT
CASGGAPNTGELFF
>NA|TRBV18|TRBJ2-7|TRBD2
TGTGCCAGCTCACCAGGGACTAGGCTAGGGGAGCAGTACTTC
CASSPGTRLGEQYF
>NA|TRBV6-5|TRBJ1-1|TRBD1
TGTGCCAGCAGTTACTCCCCGGGACAGTCCACTGAAGCTTTCTTT
CASSYSPGQSTEAFF
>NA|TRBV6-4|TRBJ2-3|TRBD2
TGTGCCAGCAGTGCTAGCGGGAGAACAGATACGCAGTATTTT
CASSASGRTDTQYF
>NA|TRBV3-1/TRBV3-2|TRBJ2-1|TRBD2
TGTGCCAGCAGCCAAGGGACTAGCACGTACAATGAGCAGTTCTTC
CASSQGTSTYNEQFF
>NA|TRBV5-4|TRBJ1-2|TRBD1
TGTGCCAGCAGCCCCGGACAGGGGGTGAGCTATGGCTACACCTTC
CASSPGQGVSYGYTF
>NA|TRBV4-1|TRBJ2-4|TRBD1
TGCGCCAGCAGCACCCGACAGGGCGGCGGGGCCAAAAACATTCAGTACTTC
CASSTRQGGGAKNIQYF
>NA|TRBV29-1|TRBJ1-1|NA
TGCAGCGTTACAAAGACAGTGATGAACACTGAAGCTTTCTTT
CSVTKTVMNTEAFF
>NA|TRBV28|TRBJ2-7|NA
TGTGCCAGCAGCCCCGGGACTTCCGTATCCTACGAGCAGTACTTC
CASSPGTSVSYEQYF
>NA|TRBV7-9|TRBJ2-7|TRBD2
TGTGCCAGCAACGGGGGGGCCTACGAGCAGTACTTC
CASNGGAYEQYF
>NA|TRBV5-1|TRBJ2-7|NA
TGCGCCAGCAGCTTGGACAGGGTAGAGGGATACGAGCAGTACTTC
CASSLDRVEGYEQYF
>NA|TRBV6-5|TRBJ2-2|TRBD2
TGTGCCAGCAGTTACGAGGCGGGGGGCACCGGGGAGCTGTTTTTT
CASSYEAGGTGELFF
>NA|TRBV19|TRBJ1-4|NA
TGTGCCAGTAGCGAACAGGGCTGGCGGGGGGAAAAACTGTTTTTT
CASSEQGWRGEKLFF
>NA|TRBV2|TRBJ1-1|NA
TGTGCCAGCAACAGGGACATGAACACTGAAGCTTTCTTT
CASNRDMNTEAFF
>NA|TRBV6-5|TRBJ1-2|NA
TGTGCCAGCATCTCACCGTCGGGAGGCTATGGCTACACCTTC
CASISPSGGYGYTF
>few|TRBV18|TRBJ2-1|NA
TGTGCCAGCTCACCATCGGGACAAGGGGGTGAGCAGTTCTTC
CASSPSGQGGEQFF
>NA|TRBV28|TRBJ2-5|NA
TGTGCCAGCAGTTTAAGGGACAAGGGTCCCCCTCAGTACTTC
CASSLRDKGPPQYF
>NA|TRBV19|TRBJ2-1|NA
TGTGCCAGTAGTGAGACAGGCTGGGGAAGCAATTTCTTC
CASSETGWGSNFF
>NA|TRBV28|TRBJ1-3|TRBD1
TGTGCCAGCAGCCGGACAGGGACAGGAAACACCATATATTTT
CASSRTGTGNTIYF
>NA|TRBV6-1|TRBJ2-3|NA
TGTGCCAGCTTCTTCGGAGCCCGCACAGATACGCAGTATTTT
CASFFGARTDTQYF
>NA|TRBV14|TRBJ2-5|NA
TGTGCCAGCAGCCTCATGTACCAAGAGACCCAGTACTTC
CASSLMYQETQYF
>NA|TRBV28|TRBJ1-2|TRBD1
TGTGCCAGCAGCTACGCCGGGACAGGGCGTTACTATGGCTACACCTTC
CASSYAGTGRYYGYTF
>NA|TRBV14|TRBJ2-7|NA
TGTGCCAGCAGCCCGCTCGCGACAGGTGGCTACGAGCAGTACTTC
CASSPLATGGYEQYF
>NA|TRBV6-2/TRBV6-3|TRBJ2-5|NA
TGTGCCAGCAGTCGAACGCGGGAAAATAAAGAGACCCAGTACTTC
CASSRTRENKETQYF
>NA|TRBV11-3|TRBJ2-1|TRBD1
TGTGCCAGCAGCACGAGTAGGGGGCGAACCAACAATGAGCAGTTCTTC
CASSTSRGRTNNEQFF
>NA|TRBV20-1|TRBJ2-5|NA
TGCAGTGCAAGACTAAAAGAGACCCAGTACTTC
CSARLKETQYF
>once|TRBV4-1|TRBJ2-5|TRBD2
TGCGCCAGCAGCCAAGCCCCCTCCGGGGGGACAGAGACCCAGTACTTC
CASSQAPSGGTETQYF
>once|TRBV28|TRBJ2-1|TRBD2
TGTGCCAGCAGTTGGGAGGGTCTGGGGAACAATGAGCAGTTCTTC
CASSWEGLGNNEQFF
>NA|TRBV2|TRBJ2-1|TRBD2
TGTGCCAGCAGTGACTCGTTGTCTAGCGGGTTCTCACAGTTCTTC
CASSDSLSSGFSQFF
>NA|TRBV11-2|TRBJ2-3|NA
TGTGCCAGCAGCCCGGGGGTAAGGCAGTATTTT
CASSPGVRQYF
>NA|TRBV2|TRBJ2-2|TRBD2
TGTGCCAGCAGCGTGGACGGGAGGTCGACCGGGGAGCTGTTTTTT
CASSVDGRSTGELFF
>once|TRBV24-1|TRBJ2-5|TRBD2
TGTGCCACCAGTGATTCGACTAGCGGGACGGGTGGTGAGACCCAGTACTTC
CATSDSTSGTGGETQYF
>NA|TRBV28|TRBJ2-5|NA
TGTGCCAGCAGGGCGCAGGGCACCCAGTACTTC
CASRAQGTQYF
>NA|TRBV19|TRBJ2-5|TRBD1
TGTGCCAGTAGTATCGGGACAGGCAATCTCCAAGAGACCCAGTACTTC
CASSIGTGNLQETQYF
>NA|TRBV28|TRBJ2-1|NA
TGTGCCAGCAGTTTATGGCGGGACGCCTACAATGAGCAGTTCTTC
CASSLWRDAYNEQFF
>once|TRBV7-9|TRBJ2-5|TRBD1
TGTGCCAGCAGCCCCCATACAGGGGCCGAGACCCAGTACTTC
CASSPHTGAETQYF
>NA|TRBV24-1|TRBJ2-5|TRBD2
TGTGCCACCAGTGCTGGCCCCGGGACTAGCGGCCAGACCCAGTACTTC
CATSAGPGTSGQTQYF
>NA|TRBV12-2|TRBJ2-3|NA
TGTGCAAGTCGCTTAGGTGGGCGACTAGCGGGAGCTAGATGGACAGATACGCAGTATTTT
CASRLGGRLAGARWTDTQYF
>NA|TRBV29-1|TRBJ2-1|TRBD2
TGCAGCGCGCAACCTAGCGGGACGGGCAATGAGCAGTTCTTC
CSAQPSGTGNEQFF
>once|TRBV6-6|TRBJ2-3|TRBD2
TGTGCCAGCAGTTACTCTCTAGCGGGAGTGTCGGATACGCAGTATTTT
CASSYSLAGVSDTQYF
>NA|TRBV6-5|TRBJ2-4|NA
TGTGCCAGCAGTTACACAGTTCTAGCCAAAAACATTCAGTACTTC
CASSYTVLAKNIQYF
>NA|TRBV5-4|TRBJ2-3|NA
TGTGCCAGCAGCTTGCCAGGGACTAGCACAGATACGCAGTATTTT
CASSLPGTSTDTQYF
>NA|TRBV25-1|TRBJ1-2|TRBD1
TGTGCCAGCAGTGAATATTCCGGGACAGGGATTGGCTACACCTTC
CASSEYSGTGIGYTF
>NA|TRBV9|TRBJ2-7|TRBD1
TGTGCCAGCAGCGCCGGACAGGTGGAGTACGAGCAGTACTTC
CASSAGQVEYEQYF
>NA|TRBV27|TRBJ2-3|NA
TGTGCCAGCAGCCTCCTAGGCTTTCGCACAGATACGCAGTATTTT
CASSLLGFRTDTQYF
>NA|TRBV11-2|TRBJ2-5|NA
TGTGCCAGCAGCTTAGAATGGGGAACTAGCAGGGAAGAGACCCAGTACTTC
CASSLEWGTSREETQYF
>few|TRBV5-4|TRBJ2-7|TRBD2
TGTGCCAGTTCACCGACGGGACTAGCGGGAGCCTACGAGCAGTACTTC
CASSPTGLAGAYEQYF
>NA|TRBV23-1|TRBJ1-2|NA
TGCGCCAGCAGTCGAAGGACAGTCTATGGCTACACCTTC
CASSRRTVYGYTF
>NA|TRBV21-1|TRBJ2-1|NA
TGTGCCAGCAGCGAGGGATCTAGCGGGTCCCATGAGCAGTTCTTC
CASSEGSSGSHEQFF
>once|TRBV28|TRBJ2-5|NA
TGTGCCAGCAGCCCACCCGCGCAGACCCAGTACTTC
CASSPPAQTQYF
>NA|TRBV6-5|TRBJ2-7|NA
TGTGCCAGCAGTTACAGGACAGCCTACGAGCAGTACTTC
CASSYRTAYEQYF
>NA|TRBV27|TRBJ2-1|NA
TGTGCCAGCTATGGGATGGTGGACACGTATGAGCAGTTCTTC
CASYGMVDTYEQFF
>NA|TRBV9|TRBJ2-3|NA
TGTGCCAGCAGCGTAGCCCCTACCACAGATACGCAGTATTTT
CASSVAPTTDTQYF
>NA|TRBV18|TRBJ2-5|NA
TGTGCCAGCTCACCTAAGGGACAATCAGAGACCCAGTACTTC
CASSPKGQSETQYF
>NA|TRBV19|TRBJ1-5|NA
TGTGCCAGTAGTATGCGAGGACAGCCTAGCAATCAGCCCCAGCATTTT
CASSMRGQPSNQPQHF
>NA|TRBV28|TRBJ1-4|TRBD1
TGTGCCAGCAGCTACAGGGGTACGGGCACTAATGAAAAACTGTTTTTT
CASSYRGTGTNEKLFF
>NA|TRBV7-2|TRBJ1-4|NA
TGTGCCAGCAGCCACGCAGTTGATGAAAAACTGTTTTTT
CASSHAVDEKLFF